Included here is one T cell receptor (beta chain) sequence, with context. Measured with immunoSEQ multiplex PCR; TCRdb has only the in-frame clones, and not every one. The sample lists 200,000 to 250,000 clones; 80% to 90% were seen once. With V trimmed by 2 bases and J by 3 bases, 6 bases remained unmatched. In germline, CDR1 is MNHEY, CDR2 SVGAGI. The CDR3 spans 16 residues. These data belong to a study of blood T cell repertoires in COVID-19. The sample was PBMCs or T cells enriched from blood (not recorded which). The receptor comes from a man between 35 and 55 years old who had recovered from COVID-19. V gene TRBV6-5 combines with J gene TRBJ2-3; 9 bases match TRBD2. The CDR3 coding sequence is TGTGCCAGCAGTTACGGTGGCGGGGGGGTTACAGATACGCAGTATTTT. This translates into CASSYGGGGVTDTQYF.